Given below is one TCR beta chain in context. Its cognate antigen is unknown. The source of the sample is a study of OX40 agonist ivuxolimab in advanced cancers. On the study more broadly: An anti-OX40 (CD134) antibody with agonistic activity, ivuxolimab, was administered to patients.

Produced via immunoSEQ multiplex PCR; TCRdb's table is partial and in-frame only. The sample lists more than 65,000 clones; roughly 88% were seen once. Study results and limitations: On average, CD8+ T cells had more expanded clones than CD4+.

Germline V gene sequence: CDR1 WSHSY, CDR2 SAAADI. V was pared by 0 bases and J by 6 bases, with 9 bases between. The CDR3 runs 14 residues. V gene TRBV10-2 combines with J gene TRBJ1-5; the D is unclear. The receptor's source is an adult with an advanced solid tumor such as melanoma, head and neck, liver or kidney cancer. The material was CD4+ or CD8+ T cells sorted from blood, obtained in a trial of the OX40 agonist ivuxolimab. CDR3 region: CASSESAGSQPQHF. Here the CDR3 DNA reads TGCGCCAGCAGTGAGTCGGCGGGCAGTCAGCCCCAGCATTTT.